The entry that follows covers one T cell receptor beta chain sequence. The data derive from a study of blood T cell repertoires in COVID-19. About the study: T cells, B-cell-depleted T cells, or PBMCs provided the cDNA or gDNA that served as material.

Using immunoSEQ multiplex PCR, the repertoire was profiled, and TCRdb retains in-frame clones only, with some absent. This table has tens of thousands of clones, roughly 85% appearing once. The CDR3 is 13 amino acids. From germline, CDR1 is LGHNT and CDR2 FRNRAP. Trimming stripped 8 bases from V and 7 bases from J, with 14 bases between. Sequencing input: peripheral blood. The genes are TRBV12-5 and TRBJ2-2; the D gene is possibly TRBD2 (5 bases). This sequence originates from an elderly man with acute or convalescent COVID-19. For the CDR3, the DNA is TGTGCTAGTACTAGGACCCGCGGCGGGGAGCTGTTTTTT. It codes for CASTRTRGGELFF.